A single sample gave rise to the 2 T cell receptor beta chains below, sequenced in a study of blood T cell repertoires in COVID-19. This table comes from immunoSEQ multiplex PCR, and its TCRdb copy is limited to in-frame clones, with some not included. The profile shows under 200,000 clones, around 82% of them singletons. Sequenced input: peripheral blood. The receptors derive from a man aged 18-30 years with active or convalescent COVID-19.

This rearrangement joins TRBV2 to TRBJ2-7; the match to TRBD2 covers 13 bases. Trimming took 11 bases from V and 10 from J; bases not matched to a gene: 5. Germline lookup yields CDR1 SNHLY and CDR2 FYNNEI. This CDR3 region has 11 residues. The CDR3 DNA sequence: TGTGCCGGGGGACTAGCGGGAAATCAGTACTTC. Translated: CAGGLAGNQYF.

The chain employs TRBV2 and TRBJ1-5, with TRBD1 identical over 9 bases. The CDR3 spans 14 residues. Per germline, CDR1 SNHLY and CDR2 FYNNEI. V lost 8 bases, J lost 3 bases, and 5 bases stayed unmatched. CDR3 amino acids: CASSGQGINQPQHF. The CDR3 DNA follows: TGTGCCAGCTCGGGACAGGGAATCAATCAGCCCCAGCATTTT.